The next 29 T cell receptor beta chains were all read from a single sample in a study of beta chain features in type 1 diabetes. Every isolated RNA sample was fully reverse transcribed, so sequencing captured expressed TCRB transcripts. The method was immunoSEQ multiplex PCR; TCRdb's version includes in-frame clones alone and lacks a portion of them. Among hundreds of thousands of clones, over 9.5% were seen once, and the ten largest hold 0.015% to 0.02%. Sequenced: naive CD4+ T cells from blood. These receptors were obtained from a man younger than 30 in good health.

As to this clone: Sequence at one end of the junction differs from germline and may be a read error. The identical CDR3 is also encoded by other nucleotide sequences in the sample. This chain links TRBV30 with TRBJ1-5; possible D gene TRBD1, 5 bases. Germline loops: CDR1 GTSNPN, CDR2 SVGIG (reference sequence). The CDR3 covers 15 residues. DNA of the CDR3: TGTGCCTGGAGTGTACCAGGGAATAGCAACCAGCCCCAGCATTTT. Translated, it gives CAWSVPGNSNQPQHF.

This clone occurred a few times. This same CDR3 is encoded by further DNA sequences in the sample. The rearrangement joins TRBV6-5 to TRBJ2-7; 9 positions agree with TRBD1. The CDR3 consists of 12 residues. The germline CDR1 and CDR2 sequences are MNHEY and SVGAGI. The trim removed 6 bases at V and 5 bases at J, leaving 2 bases unmatched. This chain's CDR3 is CASSRTGDEQYF. Here the CDR3 DNA reads TGTGCCAGCAGCAGGACAGGGGACGAGCAGTACTTC.

The rearrangement uses TRBV11-1 and TRBJ2-7; D gene uncertain. Between the trimmed V and J ends, which lost 6 bases and 3 bases, there was a span of 12 bases. The CDR3 totals 13 residues. Germline lookup yields CDR1 SGHAT and CDR2 FQDESV (reference sequence). The CDR3 region is CASRLSNGYEQYF. The CDR3 DNA reads as TGTGCCAGCAGGCTATCAAACGGCTACGAGCAGTACTTC.

The rearrangement joins TRBV6-6 to TRBJ2-2; TRBD1 might be the D (5 bases). The CDR3 length is 13 residues. Per germline, CDR1 MNHNY and CDR2 SVGAGI (reference sequence). Trimming pared 9 bases from V and 0 bases from J, leaving 8 bases between. CDR3 sequence reads: CARTAANTGELFF. For the CDR3, the DNA is TGTGCCAGGACAGCCGCGAACACCGGGGAGCTGTTTTTT.

The chain combines TRBV7-3 with TRBJ2-3; tentative D call: TRBD2 (5 bases). The CDR3 sequence is 15 residues long. Looked up from germline, CDR1 is SGHTA and CDR2 is FQGTGA. V was cut by 5 bases and J by 5 bases, with 17 bases left in between. As DNA, the CDR3 is TGTGCCAGCAGCCCAGGATCGTGGGGAGAAGATACGCAGTATTTT. Amino acid sequence: CASSPGSWGEDTQYF.

The V call is TRBV7-9, the J call TRBJ1-1; D unclear. Germline assignment: CDR1 SEHNR and CDR2 FQNEAQ (reference sequence). Trimming shortened V by 5 bases and J by 6 bases, and 7 bases separated the two germline ends. The CDR3 is 11 amino acids. This CDR3 reads CASSPNSEAFF. Here the CDR3 DNA reads TGTGCCAGCAGCCCAAATTCTGAAGCTTTCTTT.

The rearrangement joins TRBV29-1 to TRBJ1-2; D uncertain. V was clipped by 1 base and J by 4 bases, with 10 bases between them. The germline V gene encodes CDR1 SQVTM and CDR2 ANQGSEA. The CDR3 extends over 13 amino acids. The CDR3: CSVEGRAGYGYTF. The CDR3, as DNA: TGCAGCGTTGAAGGTCGTGCCGGCTATGGCTACACCTTC.

The V gene is TRBV29-1, the J gene TRBJ2-5; perhaps TRBD1 as D (6 bases). Trimming removed 0 bases at V and 0 bases at J, with 17 bases between. This CDR3 contains 17 residues. CDR1 is SQVTM and CDR2 is ANQGSEA in the germline V gene. As DNA, the CDR3 is TGCAGCGTTGAAGATTCCGGACAGAAAGGGTACCAAGAGACCCAGTACTTC. Its translation is CSVEDSGQKGYQETQYF.

V is TRBV9 and J is TRBJ2-5, with 11 bases aligning to TRBD2. The CDR3 is 16 residues long. The J segment lost 5 bases and the V segment lost 4 bases, leaving 10 bases of the junction unmatched. Germline V lookup: CDR1 SGDLS, CDR2 YYNGEE. The CDR3 protein is CASSPSVAGGPETQYF. CDR3 coding DNA: TGTGCCAGCAGCCCTTCAGTAGCGGGAGGGCCGGAGACCCAGTACTTC.

This clone was seen a few times. The chain combines TRBV11-2 with TRBJ2-2; weak D call: TRBD1 (6 bases). CDR3 length equals 16 residues. Per the germline V gene, CDR1 is SGHAT and CDR2 is FQNNGV. V was cut by 6 bases and J by 8 bases, with 22 bases left in between. The CDR3 nucleotides read TGTGCCAGCAGGCCCAAGACAGGTTTCCCATCTGGGGAGCTGTTTTTT. This sequence encodes CASRPKTGFPSGELFF.

This chain joins TRBV25-1 and TRBJ2-2, with TRBD2 as a possible D gene (6 bases). V dropped 0 bases and J dropped 5 bases, with 13 bases sitting between them. Germline lookup yields CDR1 MGHDK and CDR2 SYGVNS. This CDR3 is 16 amino acids long. CDR3 in amino acids: CASSEYYGSGTGELFF. CDR3 nucleotide sequence: TGTGCCAGCAGTGAATACTACGGGAGCGGTACCGGGGAGCTGTTTTTT.

The chain employs TRBV11-2 and TRBJ1-6; D is possibly TRBD1 (6 bases). V was pared by 1 base and J by 7 bases, with 17 bases between. The CDR3 is 17 amino acids. Germline CDR1 SGHAT, CDR2 FQNNGV. Here the CDR3 DNA reads TGTGCCAGCAGCTTAGGTCGGATCGGACAGCCGAATTCACCCCTCCACTTT. This encodes CASSLGRIGQPNSPLHF.

The chain joins TRBV4-1 to TRBJ2-3; D is unclear. This CDR3 spans 15 amino acids. Trimming took 5 bases from V and 2 from J, leaving 14 bases between them. CDR1 is MGHRA and CDR2 is YSYEKL in the germline V gene. CDR3: CASSYQARVTDTQYF. Written as DNA, the CDR3 is TGCGCCAGCAGCTACCAAGCTCGGGTCACAGATACGCAGTATTTT.

This chain links TRBV7-9 with TRBJ1-2, with TRBD1 matching 7 bases. The CDR3 is 14 amino acids. After removal of 4 bases from V and 7 bases from J, the junction contained 9 bases not matched to a gene. CDR1 SEHNR and CDR2 FQNEAQ come from the germline V gene (reference sequence). For the CDR3, the DNA is TGTGCCAGCAGCTCAAGACAGGGACGAAGTGGCTACACCTTC. It encodes CASSSRQGRSGYTF.

V is TRBV4-3 and J is TRBJ2-2; D not resolved. This CDR3 region has 14 residues. V was pared by 4 bases and J by 6 bases, with 12 bases between. Germline V gene lookup returns CDR1 LGHNA and CDR2 YSLEER. CDR3 sequence (DNA): TGCGCCAGCAGCCGGTACGAGGAGTCCGGGGAGCTGTTTTTT. As protein: CASSRYEESGELFF.

V usage is TRBV29-1 and J usage is TRBJ1-4; 10 bases are shared with TRBD1. The J segment lost 0 bases and the V segment lost 7 bases, leaving 2 bases of the junction unmatched. The germline CDR1 and CDR2 sequences are SQVTM and ANQGSEA. The CDR3 covers 14 residues. The CDR3 region has the DNA TGCAGCGCTGGGACAGGGGCAACTAATGAAAAACTGTTTTTT. Amino acids: CSAGTGATNEKLFF.

V is TRBV4-1 and J is TRBJ2-5; D is perhaps TRBD2 (5 bases). Trimming removed 1 base from V and 4 bases from J, with 13 bases in between. CDR1 MGHRA and CDR2 YSYEKL come from the germline V gene. The CDR3 runs 15 residues. DNA of the CDR3: TGCGCCAGCAGCCAAGTATCGCTAGCCGGAGAGACCCAGTACTTC. Translated, it gives CASSQVSLAGETQYF.

This clone was observed a few times. The chain is built from TRBV7-2 and TRBJ1-6; D might be TRBD1 (5 bases). The V end was cut by 6 bases, the J end by 7 bases, with 16 bases between. The CDR3 contains 15 residues. Germline CDR1 is SGHTA and CDR2 is FQGNSA. DNA of the CDR3: TGTGCCAGCAGACGACAGAGCTTTCTAAATTCACCCCTCCACTTT. The encoded protein is CASRRQSFLNSPLHF.

The CDR3 DNA follows: TGTGCCTGGAGTGTACGAAGGGGGCCAGGCGAGCAGTACTTC. Amino acid sequence: CAWSVRRGPGEQYF. V is TRBV30 and J is TRBJ2-7; TRBD1 matches 7 bases. There are 14 residues in the CDR3. V shed 0 bases and J 6 bases; nucleotides not matched to a gene: 8. CDR1 GTSNPN and CDR2 SVGIG come from the germline V gene (reference sequence).

V is TRBV30 and J is TRBJ1-5; D unresolved. CDR3 length: 13 residues. Trimming removed 0 bases from V and 6 bases from J, with 9 bases in between. CDR1 and CDR2 from the germline V gene are GTSNPN and SVGIG (reference sequence). The CDR3 bases are TGTGCCTGGAGTGTACGGCCAGGTCAGCCCCAGCATTTT. As protein: CAWSVRPGQPQHF.

In this sample, this clone turned up a few times. J is TRBJ1-5 and V is TRBV2; 7 nucleotides line up with TRBD1. The CDR3 is made up of 13 amino acids. The V and J ends lost 7 bases and 7 bases, in that order; junction bases with no gene match: 7. Germline values: CDR1 SNHLY, CDR2 FYNNEI. Written as DNA, the CDR3 is TGTGCCAGCAATTACAGGGGTGGCCAGCCCCAGCATTTT. Its translation: CASNYRGGQPQHF.

This chain links TRBV4-3 with TRBJ1-1; possibly TRBD1 for D (5 bases). The CDR3 runs to 15 residues. V dropped 0 bases and J dropped 1 base, with 9 bases sitting between them. The V gene's germline CDR1 is LGHNA and CDR2 YSLEER. CDR3 region: CASSQDGGGNTEAFF. CDR3 bases: TGCGCCAGCAGCCAAGACGGGGGAGGGAACACTGAAGCTTTCTTT.

The chain recombines TRBV2 with TRBJ1-1; D gene ambiguous. CDR1 and CDR2 from the germline V gene are SNHLY and FYNNEI. Trimming pared 5 bases from V and 2 bases from J, leaving 9 bases between. This CDR3 is built from 13 residues. The CDR3, as DNA: TGTGCCAGCAGTAGCGGACGTAACACTGAAGCTTTCTTT. Encoded protein: CASSSGRNTEAFF.

This clone was seen a handful of times. The J gene is TRBJ1-5, the V gene TRBV7-9; 9 bases map to TRBD1. With 5 bases clipped from V and 2 bases from J, the junction kept 7 bases outside the gene matches. Germline CDR1 is SEHNR and CDR2 is FQNEAQ (reference sequence). CDR3 length: 16 residues. Written as DNA, the CDR3 is TGTGCCAGCAGCATGAACAGGGGGCAGGGCAATCAGCCCCAGCATTTT. Translating it yields CASSMNRGQGNQPQHF.

This clone appeared a few times. V is TRBV5-1 and J is TRBJ1-2; TRBD1 aligns across 8 bases. Germline V lookup: CDR1 SGHRS, CDR2 YFSETQ. V trimming: 2 bases; J trimming: 6 bases; junction bases outside the gene matches: 0. CDR3 length equals 12 residues. CDR3 region: CASSLQGDGYTF. DNA of the CDR3: TGCGCCAGCAGCTTACAGGGGGATGGCTACACCTTC. The whole variable domain, filled in from reference TRBV5-1 and TRBJ1-2, reads KAGVTQTPRYLIKTRGQQVTLSCSPISGHRSVSWYQQTPGQGLQFLFEYFSETQRNKGNFPGRFSGRQFSNSRSEMNVSTLELGDSALYLCASSLQGDGYTFGSGTRLTVV.

This clone was seen more than once but under ten times. The J gene is TRBJ2-1, the V gene TRBV2; 11 bases are shared with TRBD2. Looked up from germline, CDR1 is SNHLY and CDR2 is FYNNEI. Trimming at V came to 10 bases and at J to 8 bases, leaving 10 bases not matched to a gene. There are 14 residues in the CDR3. The CDR3 here is CATLPGLAGYEQFF. DNA of the CDR3: TGTGCCACCCTACCCGGACTAGCGGGCTATGAGCAGTTCTTC.

At least ten counts were recorded for this clone. The chain uses TRBV7-9 and TRBJ2-5; no definite D call. This CDR3 is built from 14 residues. Germline lookup yields CDR1 SEHNR and CDR2 FQNEAQ (reference sequence). The ends were cut back, 0 bases at V and 2 bases at J, with 7 bases in the middle. The CDR3 is CASSLAGRQETQYF. CDR3 in DNA: TGTGCCAGCAGCTTAGCCGGCAGGCAAGAGACCCAGTACTTC. Filled out from reference TRBV7-9 and TRBJ2-5, the complete variable domain reads DTGVSQNPRHKITKRGQNVTFRCDPISEHNRLYWYRQTLGQGPEFLTYFQNEAQLEKSRLLSDRFSAERPKGSFSTLEIQRTEQGDSAMYLCASSLAGRQETQYFGPGTRLLVL.

This clone was counted between two and nine times. V is TRBV29-1 and J is TRBJ1-4; 7 bases are shared with TRBD1. The CDR3 has 13 amino acids. Trimming at V came to 6 bases and at J to 7 bases, leaving 8 bases not matched to a gene. The germline gives CDR1 SQVTM, CDR2 ANQGSEA. The CDR3 bases are TGCAGCGTCTCCGACAGGGCGCCTGAAAAACTGTTTTTT. This encodes CSVSDRAPEKLFF.

This chain connects TRBV9 to TRBJ2-2; the match to TRBD1 covers 10 bases. Per germline, CDR1 SGDLS and CDR2 YYNGEE. Germline trimming cut 4 bases from V and 0 bases from J; bases unmatched to any gene: 6. The length of the CDR3 is 17 residues. CDR3 residues: CASSPRTGGANTGELFF. As DNA, the CDR3 is TGTGCCAGCAGCCCCCGGACAGGGGGTGCGAACACCGGGGAGCTGTTTTTT. The full variable domain, completed using reference TRBV9 and TRBJ2-2, is DSGVTQTPKHLITATGQRVTLRCSPRSGDLSVYWYQQSLDQGLQFLIQYYNGEERAKGNILERFSAQQFPDLHSELNLSSLELGDSALYFCASSPRTGGANTGELFFGEGSRLTVL.